These 32 T cell receptor beta chains came from one sample sequenced in a study of cytomegalovirus exposure and HLA in healthy donors. With 60 Vbeta and 13 Jbeta primers, the PCR was carried out. Using immunoSEQ multiplex PCR, the repertoire was profiled, and TCRdb retains in-frame clones only, with some absent. The table shows some 40,000 clones, with approximately 70% occurring only once. The sample consisted of PBMCs. The receptors were gathered from a man aged 35 to 55 in good health and CMV-seronegative.

A note on this clone: The junction departs from the called germline gene at one end, perhaps through a read error. The chain combines TRBV2 with TRBJ2-1; D not resolved. Germline CDR1 reads SNHLY; CDR2 reads FYNNEI. The CDR3 totals 11 residues. The DNA of the CDR3 is TGTGCCAGCAGTATCTACCATGAGCAGTTCTTC. Encoded protein: CASSIYHEQFF.

The chain recombines TRBV29-1 with TRBJ2-3; weak D call: TRBD1 (6 bases). Trimming left V 8 bases short and J 3 bases short, with 15 bases between. Germline CDR1 reads SQVTM; CDR2 reads ANQGSEA. CDR3 length: 13 residues. CDR3 residues: CSTRTAATDTQYF. CDR3 in DNA: TGCAGCACGCGGACAGCGGCGACAGATACGCAGTATTTT.

J is TRBJ1-1 and V is TRBV6-1, with a weak D call TRBD1 (5 bases). CDR3 size: 14 residues. Trimming shortened V by 5 bases and J by 1 base, and 11 bases separated the two germline ends. Germline-derived CDR1 and CDR2 are MNHNS and SASEGT. CDR3 coding DNA: TGTGCCAGCAGTCTACCGACAGAGAACACTGAAGCTTTCTTT. Translation gives CASSLPTENTEAFF.

The rearrangement joins TRBV5-4 to TRBJ2-5; 7 nucleotides align to TRBD2. V trimming: 1 base; J trimming: 4 bases; junction bases outside the gene matches: 7. Germline V gene sequence: CDR1 SGHNT, CDR2 YYREEE (reference sequence). The CDR3 is made up of 15 amino acids. CDR3 region: CASSLTIGEGETQYF. CDR3 sequence (DNA): TGTGCCAGCAGCTTGACTATCGGGGAGGGAGAGACCCAGTACTTC. Full variable domain (remainder filled in from reference TRBV5-4 and TRBJ2-5): ETGVTQSPTHLIKTRGQQVTLRCSSQSGHNTVSWYQQALGQGPQFIFQYYREEENGRGNFPPRFSGLQFPNYSSELNVNALELDDSALYLCASSLTIGEGETQYFGPGTRLLVL.

The J gene is TRBJ1-5, the V gene TRBV11-1; D unresolved. The germline V gene encodes CDR1 SGHAT and CDR2 FQDESV (reference sequence). There are 13 residues in the CDR3. Trimming stripped 5 bases from V and 3 bases from J, with 8 bases between. The CDR3 reads CASSTGVNQPQHF. As DNA, the CDR3 is TGTGCCAGCAGCACCGGGGTCAATCAGCCCCAGCATTTT.

V gene TRBV7-8 combines with J gene TRBJ2-7; TRBD1 aligns across 8 bases. V dropped 4 bases and J dropped 0; count of bases not matched to a gene: 2. The CDR3 loop spans 14 amino acids. Germline lookup yields CDR1 SGHVS and CDR2 FQNEAQ. In DNA, the CDR3 is TGTGCCAGCAGCTGGACAGGGAGCTCCTACGAGCAGTACTTC. Its protein is CASSWTGSSYEQYF.

There are a few counts of this clone. This chain uses TRBV10-1 with TRBJ2-4; TRBD2 aligns across 13 bases. The length of the CDR3 is 16 residues. Trimming removed 10 bases from V and 3 bases from J; junction bases left unmatched: 9. CDR1 is WNHNN and CDR2 is SYGVQD in the germline V gene (reference sequence). The CDR3 reads CANRTSGGAGKNIQYF. The CDR3 region has the DNA TGCGCCAACCGTACTAGCGGGGGGGCGGGCAAAAACATTCAGTACTTC.

This rearrangement joins TRBV5-1 to TRBJ1-2; the D is unclear. V was pared by 0 bases and J by 4 bases, with 10 bases between. Germline CDR1 and CDR2: SGHRS and YFSETQ. The CDR3 extends over 14 amino acids. The DNA for the CDR3 is TGCGCCAGCAGCTTGGGGATCGGGTCCTATGGCTACACCTTC. Its translation is CASSLGIGSYGYTF.

The chain recombines TRBV28 with TRBJ1-1; a possible D gene is TRBD1 (5 bases). The CDR3 sequence is 14 residues long. CDR1 is MDHEN, CDR2 SYDVKM, per germline. Between the trimmed V and J ends, which lost 5 bases and 1 base, there was a span of 11 bases. CDR3 nucleotide sequence: TGTGCCAGCAGTCCCTTAGGACAGAACACTGAAGCTTTCTTT. Translation: CASSPLGQNTEAFF.

The V call is TRBV7-9, the J call TRBJ2-3; 8 nucleotides align to TRBD1. The CDR3 has 14 amino acids. Germline V gene sequence: CDR1 SEHNR, CDR2 FQNEAQ (reference sequence). J was trimmed by 4 bases and V by 4 bases; bases with no gene match: 4. The CDR3 spells CASSSRGRADTQYF. DNA of the CDR3: TGTGCCAGCAGCTCCAGGGGGCGAGCAGATACGCAGTATTTT.

V gene TRBV2 combines with J gene TRBJ2-1, with D tentatively TRBD1 (6 bases). Deletions cut 3 bases from V and 6 bases from J, with 9 bases between. The CDR3 covers 13 residues. Looked up from germline, CDR1 is SNHLY and CDR2 is FYNNEI. Written as DNA, the CDR3 is TGTGCCAGCAGTGATAAGGGGGTCAATGAGCAGTTCTTC. It yields the protein CASSDKGVNEQFF.

This chain joins TRBV5-1 and TRBJ2-1, with TRBD2 matching 11 bases. V lost 3 bases, J lost 5 bases, and 7 bases stayed unmatched. CDR3 length: 16 amino acids. Germline V gives CDR1 SGHRS, CDR2 YFSETQ. This CDR3 is CASSSRGTSGNNEQFF. DNA of the CDR3: TGCGCCAGCAGCTCTAGGGGGACTAGCGGAAACAATGAGCAGTTCTTC.

This clone appeared a few times. J is TRBJ2-7 and V is TRBV10-3; 10 bases line up with TRBD2. The CDR3 is 15 residues long. The germline CDR1 and CDR2 sequences are ENHRY and SYGVKD. The V and J ends lost 4 bases and 7 bases, in that order; junction bases with no gene match: 10. CDR3 residues: CAISGSGGALEEQYF. The CDR3 coding sequence is TGTGCCATCAGTGGAAGCGGGGGGGCTTTGGAGGAGCAGTACTTC.

For this clone: Additional DNA sequences in this sample encode the identical CDR3. This sequence joins TRBV7-2 and TRBJ2-3, with TRBD2 matching 8 bases. The V gene's germline CDR1 is SGHTA and CDR2 FQGNSA. The CDR3 totals 15 residues. Trimming at V came to 5 bases and at J to 5 bases, leaving 9 bases not matched to a gene. CDR3 loop: CASSAGTSGLDTQYF. The CDR3, as DNA: TGTGCCAGCAGCGCTGGGACTAGTGGGCTAGATACGCAGTATTTT. Drawing the rest from reference TRBV7-2 and TRBJ2-3, the complete variable domain is GAGVSQSPSNKVTEKGKDVELRCDPISGHTALYWYRQSLGQGLEFLIYFQGNSAPDKSGLPSDRFSAERTGGSVSTLTIQRTQQEDSAVYLCASSAGTSGLDTQYFGPGTRLTVL.

This clone was detected only a few times. The chain recombines TRBV6-4 with TRBJ1-2, with 8 bases identical to TRBD1. The trim removed 3 bases at V and 0 bases at J, leaving 15 bases unmatched. The CDR3 extends over 19 amino acids. Germline V gene lookup returns CDR1 MRHNA and CDR2 SNTAGT. The CDR3 protein is CASSEKAWSGGNSNYGYTF. The CDR3 DNA reads as TGTGCCAGCAGTGAAAAGGCGTGGTCAGGGGGCAATTCTAACTATGGCTACACCTTC.

The rearrangement joins TRBV7-9 to TRBJ1-4; D not certain. The CDR3 totals 12 residues. Per germline, CDR1 SEHNR and CDR2 FQNEAQ (reference sequence). With 1 base removed from V and 13 bases from J, the gap between germline ends came to 10 bases. The CDR3 region is CASSLGPAGLFF. The CDR3 coding sequence is TGTGCCAGCAGCTTAGGGCCGGCAGGACTGTTTTTT.

The chain carries TRBV6-1 and TRBJ2-2, with 7 bases identical to TRBD2. V lost 2 bases and J lost 4; bases outside the gene matches: 10. The germline CDR1 and CDR2 sequences are MNHNS and SASEGT. This CDR3 spans 17 amino acids. This chain's CDR3 is CASSEREGVAGTGELFF. The CDR3 nucleotides are TGTGCCAGCAGTGAAAGGGAGGGAGTGGCGGGCACCGGGGAGCTGTTTTTT.

V usage is TRBV7-2 and J usage is TRBJ2-1; possibly TRBD1 for D (6 bases). The germline V gene has CDR1 SGHTA and CDR2 FQGNSA. Trimming removed 1 base at V and 7 bases at J, with 14 bases between. CDR3 size: 15 residues. The CDR3 loop is CASSLEWGRMNEQFF. The CDR3 DNA is TGTGCCAGCAGCTTAGAATGGGGGCGGATGAATGAGCAGTTCTTC. Full variable domain (outside the CDR3, taken from reference TRBV7-2 and TRBJ2-1): GAGVSQSPSNKVTEKGKDVELRCDPISGHTALYWYRQSLGQGLEFLIYFQGNSAPDKSGLPSDRFSAERTGGSVSTLTIQRTQQEDSAVYLCASSLEWGRMNEQFFGPGTRLTVL.

The chain joins TRBV29-1 to TRBJ1-1; no definite D call. This CDR3 spans 13 amino acids. From germline, CDR1 is SQVTM and CDR2 ANQGSEA. Trimming took off 3 bases at V and 1 base at J, with 9 bases between the two ends. The CDR3 loop reads CSVDEEANTEAFF. As DNA, the CDR3 is TGCAGCGTTGATGAGGAGGCGAACACTGAAGCTTTCTTT.

V is TRBV6-1 and J is TRBJ1-4, with TRBD1 as a possible D gene (5 bases). From germline, CDR1 is MNHNS and CDR2 SASEGT. This CDR3 has 13 residues. Trimming cost V 10 bases and J 0 bases, with 9 bases left between them. In nucleotides, the CDR3 is TGTGCCACAGGGCGATCAACTAATGAAAAACTGTTTTTT. Translated: CATGRSTNEKLFF.

The chain links TRBV6-1 to TRBJ2-1; D possibly corresponds to TRBD2 (5 bases). CDR3 length equals 12 residues. V was cut by 10 bases and J by 8 bases, with 15 bases left in between. From germline, CDR1 is MNHNS and CDR2 SASEGT. CDR3 protein: CATLTGNYEQFF. CDR3 nucleotide sequence: TGTGCCACCTTGACGGGGAATTATGAGCAGTTCTTC.

This chain joins TRBV5-1 and TRBJ2-7, with D hard to call. CDR1 and CDR2 from the germline V gene are SGHRS and YFSETQ. V was shortened by 0 bases and J by 4 bases, with 5 bases between the two germline ends. The CDR3 length is 12 residues. CDR3 loop: CASSLDFYEQYF. In DNA, the CDR3 is TGCGCCAGCAGCTTGGACTTTTACGAGCAGTACTTC.

The CDR3 region has the DNA TGTGCCAGCTCGCGATCGGACAGGAGGAGCTCCTACGAGCAGTACTTC. Its protein product is CASSRSDRRSSYEQYF. The rearrangement joins TRBV18 to TRBJ2-7; TRBD1 agrees at 7 bases. Germline V gives CDR1 KGHSH, CDR2 LQKENI. V lost 6 bases to trimming and J lost 0 bases; unmatched junction nucleotides: 11. CDR3 length: 16 amino acids.

The rearrangement joins TRBV5-4 to TRBJ1-5, with 9 bases aligning to TRBD1. V trimming: 0 bases; J trimming: 13 bases; junction bases outside the gene matches: 11. The V gene's germline CDR1 is SGHNT and CDR2 YYREEE (reference sequence). The CDR3 has 15 residues. Here the CDR3 DNA reads TGTGCCAGCAGCTTGGGGGGGGACAGGGCTCGGACACAGCATTTT. It yields the protein CASSLGGDRARTQHF.

The chain carries TRBV6-5 and TRBJ2-1; 8 bases agree with TRBD2. Losses at the gene ends were 5 bases for V and 4 bases for J; bases not matched to a gene: 4. The CDR3 extends over 14 amino acids. Germline CDR1 MNHEY, CDR2 SVGAGI. The CDR3 region has the DNA TGTGCCAGCAGTCCCGGGACTAGTTACAATGAGCAGTTCTTC. As protein: CASSPGTSYNEQFF.

This clone was seen only once. The CDR3 region is CAISASASGGVGTYEQYF. The CDR3 DNA reads as TGTGCCATCAGTGCATCGGCTAGCGGGGGCGTCGGAACCTACGAGCAGTACTTC. The V gene is TRBV10-3, the J gene TRBJ2-7; TRBD2 aligns across 10 bases. V lost 4 bases to trimming and J lost 2 bases; unmatched junction nucleotides: 14. The germline V gene encodes CDR1 ENHRY and CDR2 SYGVKD. This CDR3 is 18 amino acids long.

The CDR3 reads CSVPAGTGASYEQYF. The CDR3 DNA reads as TGCAGCGTTCCCGCCGGGACAGGGGCCTCCTACGAGCAGTACTTC. The J gene is TRBJ2-7, the V gene TRBV29-1; TRBD1 matches at 10 bases. Germline CDR1 and CDR2: SQVTM and ANQGSEA. The CDR3 consists of 15 residues. Trimming cost V 5 bases and J 0 bases; bases outside gene matches: 7.

The chain carries TRBV30 and TRBJ1-1, with 7 nucleotides matching TRBD1. The CDR3 is 16 amino acids. V lost 1 base and J lost 5; bases outside the gene matches: 13. Germline V gene lookup returns CDR1 GTSNPN and CDR2 SVGIG (reference sequence). The CDR3, as DNA: TGTGCCTGGAGTGCGGGGACAGCGCGGAGGTGGACTGAAGCTTTCTTT. The encoded protein is CAWSAGTARRWTEAFF.

As DNA, the CDR3 is TGTGCCAGCAGCCGACTCGGACAGGGCTCCTACGAGCAGTACTTC. Translating it yields CASSRLGQGSYEQYF. This chain joins TRBV6-5 and TRBJ2-7; 8 nucleotides match TRBD1. The V and J ends lost 6 bases and 0 bases, in that order; junction bases with no gene match: 7. CDR1 is MNHEY, CDR2 SVGAGI, per germline. The CDR3 has 15 residues.

CDR3 residues: CASSATGRTYEQYF. The CDR3 DNA reads as TGTGCCAGCAGCGCAACAGGGCGGACCTACGAGCAGTACTTC. The chain combines TRBV9 with TRBJ2-7, with D perhaps TRBD1 (6 bases). CDR3 length equals 14 residues. The V and J ends lost 3 bases and 2 bases respectively, with 12 bases between them. Germline assignment: CDR1 SGDLS and CDR2 YYNGEE.

CDR3 protein: CASSQEGGNEQFF. As DNA, the CDR3 is TGCGCCAGCAGCCAAGAGGGGGGGAATGAGCAGTTCTTC. The V gene is TRBV4-3, the J gene TRBJ2-1, with 7 positions matching TRBD2. The V and J ends lost 0 bases and 7 bases, in that order; junction bases with no gene match: 0. In germline, CDR1 is LGHNA, CDR2 YSLEER. The CDR3 is 13 amino acids.

The chain joins TRBV6-1 to TRBJ2-7; D uncertain. Germline V CDR1 and CDR2: MNHNS, SASEGT. This CDR3 region has 14 residues. V was shortened by 2 bases and J by 5 bases, with 13 bases between the two germline ends. The CDR3 region is CASSERRLSDEQYF. The DNA of the CDR3 is TGTGCCAGCAGTGAACGGCGGCTGTCCGACGAGCAGTACTTC.